What follows are 3 T cell receptor beta chains derived from one specimen sequenced in a study of blood T cell repertoires in COVID-19. Here immunoSEQ multiplex PCR was the method, and the copy in TCRdb shows in-frame clones only, minus some. The data show roughly 350,000 clones, under 95% seen once. Sequenced material: peripheral blood. The receptors derive from a woman under 30 who had recovered from COVID-19.

This sequence joins TRBV29-1 and TRBJ2-7, with D tentatively TRBD1 (6 bases). The germline CDR1 and CDR2 sequences are SQVTM and ANQGSEA. CDR3 length equals 12 residues. Trimming stripped 7 bases from V and 4 bases from J, with 14 bases between. The chain's CDR3 is CSAKGQGYEQYV. In DNA form, the CDR3 reads TGCAGCGCCAAAGGTCAGGGGTACGAGCAGTACGTC.

This clone was seen once. V gene TRBV30 combines with J gene TRBJ1-2; TRBD1 matches at 9 bases. V trimming: 8 bases; J trimming: 6 bases; junction bases outside the gene matches: 10. This CDR3 spans 13 amino acids. CDR1 GTSNPN and CDR2 SVGIG come from the germline V gene (reference sequence). CDR3 amino acids: CARRTGGGHGYTF. The CDR3 bases are TGTGCCCGTCGCACAGGGGGCGGCCATGGCTACACCTTC.

V is TRBV5-4 and J is TRBJ2-1; the match to TRBD2 covers 8 bases. Germline CDR1 SGHNT, CDR2 YYREEE (reference sequence). The CDR3 runs 14 residues. The ends lost 3 bases at V and 8 bases at J; junction bases unmatched: 7. This CDR3 reads CASSSKRESHEQFF. The DNA for the CDR3 is TGTGCCAGCAGCTCTAAGCGGGAGTCTCATGAGCAGTTCTTC. The full variable domain, in which reference TRBV5-4 and TRBJ2-1 provide the parts outside the CDR3, is ETGVTQSPTHLIKTRGQQVTLRCSSQSGHNTVSWYQQALGQGPQFIFQYYREEENGRGNFPPRFSGLQFPNYSSELNVNALELDDSALYLCASSSKRESHEQFFGPGTRLTVL.